This T cell receptor (beta chain) appears in the sequencing data of a study of cytomegalovirus exposure and HLA in healthy donors. Study summary: Caucasian-associated ancestry cluster membership applied to about 77% of around 400 genotyped donors.

Concerning this clone itself: The antigen remains undetermined.

With 60 Vbeta and 13 Jbeta primers, the PCR was carried out. Assay: immunoSEQ multiplex PCR; the TCRdb copy retains only in-frame clones and omits some. Here the sample spans tens of thousands of clones, around 79% being singletons. The ends lost 4 bases at V and 1 base at J; junction bases unmatched: 2. The CDR3 extends over 14 amino acids. Germline V gene lookup returns CDR1 MNHNY and CDR2 SVGAGI (reference sequence). Study-level results: According to a later analysis, donors in an Asian-associated ancestry cluster reportedly had fewer N-insertions than the roughly 640-donor mean. 150 to 200 TCR beta chains were listed as cytomegalovirus-associated.

The material sequenced was PBMCs. The chain combines TRBV6-6 with TRBJ2-3; 7 nucleotides match TRBD2. This sequence originates from a woman aged 40 to 50 in good health and CMV-seropositive. The CDR3, as DNA: TGTGCCAGCAGTTGGGCGGGAGGCACAGATACGCAGTATTTT. Its protein product is CASSWAGGTDTQYF.